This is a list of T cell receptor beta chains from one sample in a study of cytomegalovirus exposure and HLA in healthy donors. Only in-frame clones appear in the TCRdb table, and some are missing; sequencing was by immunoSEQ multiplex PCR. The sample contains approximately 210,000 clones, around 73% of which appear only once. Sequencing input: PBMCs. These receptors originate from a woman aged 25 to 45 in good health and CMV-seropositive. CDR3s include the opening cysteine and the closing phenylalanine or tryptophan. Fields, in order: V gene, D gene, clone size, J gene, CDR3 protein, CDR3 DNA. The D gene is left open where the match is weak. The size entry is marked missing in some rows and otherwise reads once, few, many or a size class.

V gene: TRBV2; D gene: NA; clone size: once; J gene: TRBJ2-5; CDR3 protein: CASSEALGGMETQYF; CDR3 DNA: TGTGCCAGCAGTGAAGCGCTTGGGGGGATGGAGACCCAGTACTTC
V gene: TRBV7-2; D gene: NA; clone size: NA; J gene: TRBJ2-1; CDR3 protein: CASSLLANYNEQFF; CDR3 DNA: TGTGCCAGCAGCTTACTAGCTAACTACAATGAGCAGTTCTTC
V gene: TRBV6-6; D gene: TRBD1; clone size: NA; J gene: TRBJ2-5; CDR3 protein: CASSRRQGRETQYF; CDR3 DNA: TGTGCCAGCAGTCGAAGACAGGGTCGAGAGACCCAGTACTTC
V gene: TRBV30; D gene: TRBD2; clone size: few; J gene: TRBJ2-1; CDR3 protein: CAWSAGLAGGWDEQFF; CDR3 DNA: TGTGCCTGGAGTGCGGGACTAGCGGGGGGCTGGGATGAGCAGTTCTTC
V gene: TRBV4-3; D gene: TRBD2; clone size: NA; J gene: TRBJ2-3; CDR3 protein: CASSHTTSGADTQYF; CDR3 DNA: TGCGCCAGCAGCCATACGACTAGCGGAGCGGATACGCAGTATTTT
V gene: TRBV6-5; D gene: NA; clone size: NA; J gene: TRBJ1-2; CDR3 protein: CASRDTGYGYTF; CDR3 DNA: TGTGCCAGCAGAGACACAGGCTATGGCTACACCTTC
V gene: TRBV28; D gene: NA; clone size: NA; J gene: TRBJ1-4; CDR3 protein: CASKGATNEKLFF; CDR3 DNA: TGTGCCAGCAAGGGGGCAACTAATGAAAAACTGTTTTTT
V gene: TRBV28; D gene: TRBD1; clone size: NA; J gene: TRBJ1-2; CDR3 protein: CASSGTGWGYTF; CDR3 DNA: TGTGCCAGCTCCGGGACAGGGTGGGGCTACACCTTC
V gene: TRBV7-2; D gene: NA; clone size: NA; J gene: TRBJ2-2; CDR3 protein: CASAGQTTGELFF; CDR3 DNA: TGTGCCAGCGCGGGACAGACCACCGGGGAGCTGTTTTTT
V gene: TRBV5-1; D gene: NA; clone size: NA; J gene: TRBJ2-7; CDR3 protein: CASSFAGAHEQYF; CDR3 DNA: TGCGCCAGCAGCTTTGCAGGGGCCCACGAGCAGTACTTC
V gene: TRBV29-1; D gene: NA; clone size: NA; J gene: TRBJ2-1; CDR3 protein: CSGGLRNPNNEQFF; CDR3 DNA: TGCAGCGGCGGGCTACGTAACCCGAACAATGAGCAGTTCTTC
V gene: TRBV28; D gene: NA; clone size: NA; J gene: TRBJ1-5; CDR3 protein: CASSIMSGNQPQHF; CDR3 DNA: TGTGCCAGCAGTATCATGAGTGGCAATCAGCCCCAGCATTTT
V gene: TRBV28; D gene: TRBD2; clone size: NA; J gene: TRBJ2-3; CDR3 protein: CASSFQPQWAGEKDTQYF; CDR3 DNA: TGTGCCAGCAGTTTCCAACCGCAATGGGCGGGAGAAAAAGATACGCAGTATTTT
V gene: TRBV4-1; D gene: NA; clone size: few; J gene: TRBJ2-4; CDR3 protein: CASSQVVRLAKNIQYF; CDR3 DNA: TGCGCCAGCAGCCAAGTAGTCCGACTAGCCAAAAACATTCAGTACTTC
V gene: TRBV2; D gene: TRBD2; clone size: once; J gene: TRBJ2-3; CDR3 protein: CAEKGGLATDTQYF; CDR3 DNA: TGTGCCGAAAAGGGGGGACTAGCAACAGATACGCAGTATTTT
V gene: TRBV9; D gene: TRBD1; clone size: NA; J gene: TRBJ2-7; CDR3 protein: CASSVGSIGTGGPSSYEQYF; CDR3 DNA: TGTGCCAGCAGCGTAGGGTCTATCGGGACAGGGGGCCCCAGCTCCTACGAGCAGTACTTC
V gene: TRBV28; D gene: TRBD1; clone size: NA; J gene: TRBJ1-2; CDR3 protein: CASSSGQGDYGYTF; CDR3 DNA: TGTGCCAGCAGTTCGGGACAGGGAGACTATGGCTACACCTTC
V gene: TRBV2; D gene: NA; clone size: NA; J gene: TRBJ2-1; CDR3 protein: CASSDEGRNEQFF; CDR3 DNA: TGTGCCAGCAGTGACGAGGGAAGGAATGAGCAGTTCTTC
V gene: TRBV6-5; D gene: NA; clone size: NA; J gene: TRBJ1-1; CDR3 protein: CASSGQEYTEAFF; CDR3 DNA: TGTGCCAGCAGCGGCCAGGAATACACTGAAGCTTTCTTT
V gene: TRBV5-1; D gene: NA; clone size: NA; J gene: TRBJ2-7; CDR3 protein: CASSLSPRYEQYF; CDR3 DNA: TGCGCCAGCAGCTTGAGCCCCCGGTACGAGCAGTACTTC
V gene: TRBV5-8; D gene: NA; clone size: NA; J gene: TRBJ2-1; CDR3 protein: CASSLGAGIEQFF; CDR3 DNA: TGTGCCAGCAGCTTGGGAGCGGGTATTGAGCAGTTCTTC
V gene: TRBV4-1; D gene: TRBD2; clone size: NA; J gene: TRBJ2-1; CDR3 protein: CASSLLAGINEQFF; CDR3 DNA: TGCGCCAGCAGCCTTCTAGCGGGTATCAATGAGCAGTTCTTC
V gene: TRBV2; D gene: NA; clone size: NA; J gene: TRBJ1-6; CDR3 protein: CASSRGGIYNSPLHF; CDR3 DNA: TGTGCCAGCAGTCGGGGGGGGATCTATAATTCACCCCTCCACTTT
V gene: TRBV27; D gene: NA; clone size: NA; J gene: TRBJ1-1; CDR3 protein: CASSLFGRGANTEAFF; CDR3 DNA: TGTGCCAGCAGTTTATTCGGGAGGGGAGCGAACACTGAAGCTTTCTTT
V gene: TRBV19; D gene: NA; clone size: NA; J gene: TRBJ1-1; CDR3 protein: CASSIGGGGTEAFF; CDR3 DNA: TGTGCCAGTAGTATAGGTGGGGGGGGCACTGAAGCTTTCTTT
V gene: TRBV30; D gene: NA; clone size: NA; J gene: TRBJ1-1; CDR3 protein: CAWDRLNTEAFF; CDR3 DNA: TGTGCCTGGGACAGATTGAACACTGAAGCTTTCTTT
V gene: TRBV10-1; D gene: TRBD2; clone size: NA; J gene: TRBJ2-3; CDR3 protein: CASMVRWTSASTDTQYF; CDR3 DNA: TGCGCCAGCATGGTAAGGTGGACTAGCGCGAGCACAGATACGCAGTATTTT
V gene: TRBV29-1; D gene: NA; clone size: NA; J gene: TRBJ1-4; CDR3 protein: CSTPRETNEKLFF; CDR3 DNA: TGCAGCACCCCACGGGAAACTAATGAAAAACTGTTTTTT
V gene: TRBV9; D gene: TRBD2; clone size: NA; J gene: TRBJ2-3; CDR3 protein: CASSFRNSGTSTDTQYF; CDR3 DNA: TGTGCCAGCAGCTTTCGAAATAGCGGGACTAGCACAGATACGCAGTATTTT
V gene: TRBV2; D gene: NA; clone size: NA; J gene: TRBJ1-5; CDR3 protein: CASSGQDRFRQPQHF; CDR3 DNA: TGTGCCAGCAGTGGACAGGACCGATTTAGGCAGCCCCAGCATTTT
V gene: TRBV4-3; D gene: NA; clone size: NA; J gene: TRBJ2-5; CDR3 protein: CASSQEIQGPTQYF; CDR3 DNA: TGCGCCAGCAGCCAAGAAATTCAGGGGCCTACCCAGTACTTC
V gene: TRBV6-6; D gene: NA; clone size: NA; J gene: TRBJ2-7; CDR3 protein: CASGQEVAYEQYF; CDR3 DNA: TGTGCCAGCGGGCAGGAGGTCGCCTACGAGCAGTACTTC
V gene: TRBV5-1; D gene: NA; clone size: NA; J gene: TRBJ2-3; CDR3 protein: CASSLALIADTDTQYF; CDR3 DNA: TGCGCCAGCAGCTTGGCCTTGATAGCGGACACAGATACGCAGTATTTT
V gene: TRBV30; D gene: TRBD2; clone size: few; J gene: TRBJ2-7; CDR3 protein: CAWSRGSGRSDEQYF; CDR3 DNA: TGTGCCTGGAGTAGAGGGAGCGGGAGGTCCGACGAGCAGTACTTC
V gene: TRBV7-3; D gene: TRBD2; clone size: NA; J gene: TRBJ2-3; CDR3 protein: CASSPWEGRRGTDTQYF; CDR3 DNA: TGTGCCAGCAGCCCCTGGGAGGGGAGGCGGGGCACAGATACGCAGTATTTT
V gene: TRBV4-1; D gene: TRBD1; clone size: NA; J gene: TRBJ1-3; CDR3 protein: CASSREYGQGGNTIYF; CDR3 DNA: TGCGCCAGCAGCCGAGAATATGGACAGGGAGGAAACACCATATATTTT
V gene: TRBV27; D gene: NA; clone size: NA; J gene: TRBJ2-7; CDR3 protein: CASSLYSPDRGPLGTSGEQYF; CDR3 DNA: TGTGCCAGCAGTTTATATTCTCCGGACAGGGGGCCTCTCGGGACTAGCGGCGAGCAGTACTTC
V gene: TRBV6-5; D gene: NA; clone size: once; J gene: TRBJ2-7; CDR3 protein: CASSFSGLRSYEQYF; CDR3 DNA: TGTGCCAGCAGCTTCTCAGGGCTTAGATCCTACGAGCAGTACTTC
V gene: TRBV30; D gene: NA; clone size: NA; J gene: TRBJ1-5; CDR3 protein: CAWSRQVDQPQHF; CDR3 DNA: TGTGCCTGGAGTAGACAGGTCGATCAGCCCCAGCATTTT
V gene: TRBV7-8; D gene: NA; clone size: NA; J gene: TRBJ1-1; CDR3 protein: CASSWGGNTEAFF; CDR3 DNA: TGTGCCAGCAGCTGGGGGGGTAACACTGAAGCTTTCTTT
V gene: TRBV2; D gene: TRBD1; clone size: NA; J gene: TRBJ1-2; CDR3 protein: CASRGGQGYGYTF; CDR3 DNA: TGTGCCAGCAGGGGGGGACAGGGCTATGGCTACACCTTC
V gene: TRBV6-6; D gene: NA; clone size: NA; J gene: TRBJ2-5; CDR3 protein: CASKQGYDWETQYF; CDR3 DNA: TGTGCCAGCAAACAGGGATACGATTGGGAGACCCAGTACTTC
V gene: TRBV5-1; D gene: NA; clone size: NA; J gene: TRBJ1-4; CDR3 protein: CASGQGEAYEKLFF; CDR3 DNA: TGCGCCAGCGGGCAAGGGGAGGCTTATGAAAAACTGTTTTTT
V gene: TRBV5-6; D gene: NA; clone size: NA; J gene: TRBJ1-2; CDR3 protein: CASIGKEEYGYTF; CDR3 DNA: TGTGCCAGCATCGGCAAGGAGGAGTATGGCTACACCTTC
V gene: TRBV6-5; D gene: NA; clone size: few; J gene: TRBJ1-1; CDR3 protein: CASSYTRLNTNTEAFF; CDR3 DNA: TGTGCCAGCAGTTACACCCGCCTCAATACTAACACTGAAGCTTTCTTT
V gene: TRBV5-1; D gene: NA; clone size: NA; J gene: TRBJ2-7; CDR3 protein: CASRMEAAEQYF; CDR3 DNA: TGCGCCAGCAGGATGGAGGCAGCGGAGCAGTACTTC
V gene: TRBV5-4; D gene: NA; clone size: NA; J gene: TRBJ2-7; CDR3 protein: CASSSIYEQYF; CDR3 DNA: TGTGCCAGCAGCTCTATTTACGAGCAGTACTTC
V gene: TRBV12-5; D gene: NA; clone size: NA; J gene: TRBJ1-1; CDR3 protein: CASAFGQNTEAFF; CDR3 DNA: TGTGCTAGTGCCTTCGGACAGAACACTGAAGCTTTCTTT
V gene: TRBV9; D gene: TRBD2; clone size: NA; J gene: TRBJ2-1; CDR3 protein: CASSAGLAGYEQFF; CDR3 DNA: TGTGCCAGCAGCGCCGGACTAGCGGGGTATGAGCAGTTCTTC
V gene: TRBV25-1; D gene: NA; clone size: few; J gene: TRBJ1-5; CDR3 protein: CASTTLRAEDSNQPQHF; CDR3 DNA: TGTGCCAGCACCACTTTGAGGGCGGAAGATAGCAATCAGCCCCAGCATTTT
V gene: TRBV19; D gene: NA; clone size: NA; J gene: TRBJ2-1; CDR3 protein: CASSIPPGAGLGYNEQFF; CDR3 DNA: TGTGCCAGTAGTATCCCCCCCGGAGCCGGACTGGGCTACAATGAGCAGTTCTTC
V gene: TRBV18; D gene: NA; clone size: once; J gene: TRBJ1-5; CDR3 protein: CASSPDSGNQPQHF; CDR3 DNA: TGTGCCAGCTCACCGGACAGCGGCAATCAGCCCCAGCATTTT
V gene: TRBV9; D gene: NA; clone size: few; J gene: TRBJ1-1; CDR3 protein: CASSVEQNTEAFF; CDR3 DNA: TGTGCCAGCAGCGTAGAGCAGAACACTGAAGCTTTCTTT